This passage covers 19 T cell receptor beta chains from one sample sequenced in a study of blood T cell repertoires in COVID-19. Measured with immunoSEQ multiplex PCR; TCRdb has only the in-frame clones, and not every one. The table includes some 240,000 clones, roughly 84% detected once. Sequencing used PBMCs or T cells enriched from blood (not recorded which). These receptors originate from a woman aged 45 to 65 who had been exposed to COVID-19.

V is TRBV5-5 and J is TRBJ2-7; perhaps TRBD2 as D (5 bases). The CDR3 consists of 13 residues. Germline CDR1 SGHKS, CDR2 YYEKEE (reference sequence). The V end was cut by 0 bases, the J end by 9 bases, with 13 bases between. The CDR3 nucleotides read TGTGCCAGCAGCTTGGGGTGGTCGGGGAGGCAGTACTTC. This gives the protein CASSLGWSGRQYF.

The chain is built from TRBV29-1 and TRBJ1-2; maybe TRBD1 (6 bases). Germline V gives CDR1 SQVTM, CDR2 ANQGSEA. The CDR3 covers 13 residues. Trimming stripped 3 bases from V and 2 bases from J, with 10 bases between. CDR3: CSVESGANYGYTF. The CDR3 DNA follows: TGCAGCGTTGAGTCAGGGGCGAACTATGGCTACACCTTC.

The CDR3 sequence is CASSLSPPGRGYTF. The CDR3 coding sequence is TGTGCCAGCAGCTTAAGCCCCCCCGGGAGAGGCTACACCTTC. The chain carries TRBV11-2 and TRBJ1-2; D unresolved. Between the trimmed V and J ends, which lost 2 bases and 8 bases, there was a span of 15 bases. The CDR3 has 14 amino acids. CDR1 SGHAT and CDR2 FQNNGV come from the germline V gene.

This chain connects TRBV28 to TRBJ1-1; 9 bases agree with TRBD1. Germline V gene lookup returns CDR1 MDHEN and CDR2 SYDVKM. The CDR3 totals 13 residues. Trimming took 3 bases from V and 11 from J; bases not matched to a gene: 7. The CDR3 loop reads CASSLNGQGRAFF. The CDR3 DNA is TGTGCCAGCAGTTTGAATGGACAGGGGAGGGCTTTCTTT.

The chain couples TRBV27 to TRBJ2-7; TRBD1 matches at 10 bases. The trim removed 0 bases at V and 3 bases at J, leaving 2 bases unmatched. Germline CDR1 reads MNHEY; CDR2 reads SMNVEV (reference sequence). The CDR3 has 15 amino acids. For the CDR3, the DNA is TGTGCCAGCAGTTTATCGGGGACAGGGGTCTACGAGCAGTACTTC. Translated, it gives CASSLSGTGVYEQYF.

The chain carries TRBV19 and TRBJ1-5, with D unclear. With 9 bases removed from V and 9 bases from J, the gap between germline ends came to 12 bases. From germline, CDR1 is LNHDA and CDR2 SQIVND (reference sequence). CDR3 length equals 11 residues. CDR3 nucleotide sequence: TGTGCCAGCCAGACGCCAGGGCCCCAGCATTTT. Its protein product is CASQTPGPQHF.

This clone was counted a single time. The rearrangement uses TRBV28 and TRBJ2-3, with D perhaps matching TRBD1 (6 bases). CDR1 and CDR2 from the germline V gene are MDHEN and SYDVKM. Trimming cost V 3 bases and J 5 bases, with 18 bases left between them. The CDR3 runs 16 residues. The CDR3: CASSFPQGINGDTQYF. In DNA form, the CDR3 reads TGTGCCAGCAGTTTCCCGCAGGGGATCAATGGAGATACGCAGTATTTT.

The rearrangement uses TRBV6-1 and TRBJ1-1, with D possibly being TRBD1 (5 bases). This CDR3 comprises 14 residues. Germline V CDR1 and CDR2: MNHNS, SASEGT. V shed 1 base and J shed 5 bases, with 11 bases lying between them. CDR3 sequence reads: CASSEVQGLTEAFF. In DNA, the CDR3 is TGTGCCAGCAGTGAAGTTCAGGGATTGACTGAAGCTTTCTTT.

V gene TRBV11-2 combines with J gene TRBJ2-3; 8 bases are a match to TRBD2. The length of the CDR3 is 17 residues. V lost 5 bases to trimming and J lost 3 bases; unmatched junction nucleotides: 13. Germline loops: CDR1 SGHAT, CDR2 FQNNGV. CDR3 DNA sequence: TGTGCCAGCAGCCCTCGAGGACTAGCCGGAGGGACAGATACGCAGTATTTT. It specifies CASSPRGLAGGTDTQYF.

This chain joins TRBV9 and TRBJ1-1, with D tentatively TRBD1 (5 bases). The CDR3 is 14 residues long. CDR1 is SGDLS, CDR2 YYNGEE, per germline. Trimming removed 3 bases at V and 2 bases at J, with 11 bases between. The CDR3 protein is CASSDGHANTEAFF. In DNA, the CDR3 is TGTGCCAGCAGCGACGGACATGCAAACACTGAAGCTTTCTTT.

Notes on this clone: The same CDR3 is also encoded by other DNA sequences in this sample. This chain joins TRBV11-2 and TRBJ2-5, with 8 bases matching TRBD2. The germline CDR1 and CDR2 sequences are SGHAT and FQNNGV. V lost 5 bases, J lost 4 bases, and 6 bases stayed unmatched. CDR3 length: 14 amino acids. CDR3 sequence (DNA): TGTGCCAGCAGCCTGAGCGGGGGAAGAGAGACCCAGTACTTC. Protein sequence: CASSLSGGRETQYF.

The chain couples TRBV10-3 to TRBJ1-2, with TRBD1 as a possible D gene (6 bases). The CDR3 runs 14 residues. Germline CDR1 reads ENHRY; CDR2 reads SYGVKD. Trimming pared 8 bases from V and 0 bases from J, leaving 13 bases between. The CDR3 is CAIGGPGTNYGYTF. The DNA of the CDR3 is TGTGCCATCGGGGGCCCAGGAACTAACTATGGCTACACCTTC.

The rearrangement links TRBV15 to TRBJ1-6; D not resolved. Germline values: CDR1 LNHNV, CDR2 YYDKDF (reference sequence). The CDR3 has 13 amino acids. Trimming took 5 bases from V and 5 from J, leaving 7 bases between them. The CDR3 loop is CATSADNNSPLHF. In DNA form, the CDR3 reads TGTGCCACCAGCGCAGATAATAATTCACCCCTCCACTTT. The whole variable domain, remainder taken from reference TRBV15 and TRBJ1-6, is DAMVIQNPRYQVTQFGKPVTLSCSQTLNHNVMYWYQQKSSQAPKLLFHYYDKDFNNEADTPDNFQSRRPNTSFCFLDIRSPGLGDTAMYLCATSADNNSPLHFGNGTRLTVT.

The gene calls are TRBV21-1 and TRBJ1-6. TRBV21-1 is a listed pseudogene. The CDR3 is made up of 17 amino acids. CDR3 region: CARIRGGINSYNSPLHF. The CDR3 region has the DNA TGTGCCAGGATCAGGGGAGGGATAAACTCCTATAATTCACCCCTCCACTTT.

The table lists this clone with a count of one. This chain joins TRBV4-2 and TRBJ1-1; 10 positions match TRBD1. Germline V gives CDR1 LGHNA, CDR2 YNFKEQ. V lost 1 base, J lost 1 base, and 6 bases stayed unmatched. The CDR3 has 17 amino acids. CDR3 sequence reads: CASSQVATGGRNTEAFF. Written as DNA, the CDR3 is TGTGCCAGCAGCCAAGTCGCGACAGGGGGCCGGAACACTGAAGCTTTCTTT.

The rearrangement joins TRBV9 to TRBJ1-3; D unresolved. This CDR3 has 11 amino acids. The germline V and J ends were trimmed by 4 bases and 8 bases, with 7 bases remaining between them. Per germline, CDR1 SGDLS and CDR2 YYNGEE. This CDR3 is CASSLGDTIYF. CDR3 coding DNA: TGTGCCAGCAGCCTCGGGGACACCATATATTTT.

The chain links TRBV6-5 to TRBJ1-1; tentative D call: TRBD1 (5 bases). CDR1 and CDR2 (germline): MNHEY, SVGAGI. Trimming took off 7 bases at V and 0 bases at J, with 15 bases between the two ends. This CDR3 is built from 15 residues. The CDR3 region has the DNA TGTGCCAGCACACAAGGGGCGGGAATGAACACTGAAGCTTTCTTT. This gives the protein CASTQGAGMNTEAFF.

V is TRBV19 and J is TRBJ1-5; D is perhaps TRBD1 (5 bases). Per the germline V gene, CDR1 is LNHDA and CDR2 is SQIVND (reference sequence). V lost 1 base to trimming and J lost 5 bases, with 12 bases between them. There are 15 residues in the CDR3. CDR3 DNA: TGTGCCAGTAGTATAGGTCCAGGGTGGGATCAGCCCCAGCATTTT. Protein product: CASSIGPGWDQPQHF.

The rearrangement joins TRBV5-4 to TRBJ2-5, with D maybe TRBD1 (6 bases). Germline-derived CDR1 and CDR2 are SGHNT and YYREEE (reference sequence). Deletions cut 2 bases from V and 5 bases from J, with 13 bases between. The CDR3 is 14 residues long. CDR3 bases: TGTGCCAGCAGCTTAAAGCAGGGGAAGGAGACCCAGTACTTC. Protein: CASSLKQGKETQYF.